This paragraph covers one T cell receptor (beta chain) sequence. This CDR3 has 15 amino acids. The data derive from a study of monozygotic twins with inflammatory bowel disease. TCRdb reprocessed the 5' RACE reads and stores each CDR3 protein as one record, lacking DNA. Its table lists roughly 320,000 distinct CDR3 sequences. The chain recombines TRBV12-3 or TRBV12-4 with TRBJ2-3; TCRdb names TRBD2, which stays unverified in the absence of DNA. The specimen sequenced was blood. The TCR was taken from a human donor with ulcerative colitis or Crohn's disease, or a healthy co-twin of an affected twin (not recorded which). The chain's CDR3 is CASSFPSGGTDTQYF.